This T cell receptor (beta chain) was sequenced in a study of T cell responses to AZD1222 COVID-19 vaccine. General study points: The donors showed a predominance of white British ancestry and of females, with possible underestimation of clonal diversity. Increased Spike-specific TCR breadth and depth were observed after two AZD1222 doses. Across the whole spike, CD4 TCRs peaked at regions 160-218 and 743-854. Baseline serostatus was positive in only six or seven AZD1222 recipients.

Sequenced by immunoSEQ multiplex PCR; TCRdb stores in-frame clones only, minus some. The sample yields about 130,000 clones, roughly 90% seen once. As regards this clone: Its antigen is currently unknown.

V lost 7 bases, J lost 3 bases, and 12 bases lay in between. The CDR3 has 13 amino acids. The receptor comes from an adult in good health. The sample was peripheral blood, taken on day 0 of AZD1222 vaccination. The V gene is TRBV12-3 or TRBV12-4, the J gene TRBJ1-1, with D possibly being TRBD1 (5 bases). The CDR3 sequence: CASTPREDTEAFF. CDR3 in DNA: TGTGCCAGCACACCCAGGGAAGACACTGAAGCTTTCTTT.